This T cell receptor (beta chain) was retrieved from a study of shared clonotypes between healthy human individuals. The CDR3 is 13 amino acids. Germline values: CDR1 GTSNPN, CDR2 SVGIG (reference sequence). After removal of 4 bases from V and 8 bases from J, the junction contained 5 bases not matched to a gene. Study-wide points: Generally, naive subsets came out with larger estimated richness than memory subsets. Naive CD4 clonotypes were shared across a handful of donors at about 5%.

Profiling relied on immunoSEQ multiplex PCR, and the TCRdb table lists in-frame clones only, not all of them. The sample comprises more than 2,000,000 clones, just over 90% of which are singletons, and over 0.12% rests with the top ten. About this clone itself: Its specificity is not known.

This receptor was identified in a man aged 18 to 30 in good health. The rearrangement uses TRBV30 and TRBJ1-6; 7 positions match TRBD1. The sequenced sample consisted of naive CD4+ T cells sorted from blood. The subset: CD45RA+ positively selected. The CDR3 spells CAWTETGDSPLHF. The CDR3 DNA sequence: TGTGCCTGGACTGAAACAGGGGATTCACCCCTCCACTTT.